The table lists the clone carrying this T cell receptor beta chain with a few counts. Its cognate antigen is unknown. The CDR3 has 15 amino acids. Germline V gene lookup returns CDR1 SGHRS and CDR2 YFSETQ. The ends were cut back, 0 bases at V and 0 bases at J, with 4 bases in the middle. This sample is drawn from a study of post-analysis software for immune sequencing data. Study overall: The cohort encompassed relapsing-remitting, secondary progressive and progressive-relapsing multiple sclerosis disease courses. Study results and limitations: With TRBV5-6, TRBV5-1 and TRBV20-1 included, about five TRBV segments were more frequent in patients than in controls. A significant reduction in normalized Chao1 diversity was observed in multiple sclerosis patients versus controls. By F measure, strong co-clustering occurred among samples prepared in the same batch.

Included in the TCR beta cDNA libraries were unique molecular identifiers. Researchers reported some 500,000 cDNA molecules coming from 1 to 10 million T cells. TCRdb processed the PCR reads anew with MiXCR; each CDR3 protein has one entry. The table shows fewer than 550,000 distinct CDR3 sequences, with less than 40% occurring only once. The chain joins TRBV5-1 to TRBJ1-6, with D unresolved. The source is a girl under 18 with multiple sclerosis. Sequencing was done on a sample of blood. CDR3 amino acids: CASSLEGSYNSPLHF. CDR3 nucleotide sequence: TGCGCCAGCAGCTTGGAGGGCTCCTATAATTCACCCCTCCACTTT.